These 24 T cell receptor beta chains were all obtained from the same sample, sequenced in a study of cytomegalovirus exposure and HLA in healthy donors. The study ran its PCR with 60 Vbeta and 13 Jbeta primers. This table comes from immunoSEQ multiplex PCR, and its TCRdb copy is limited to in-frame clones, with some not included. This table has around 120,000 clones, about 80% appearing once. Sequences were obtained from PBMCs. The origin of the receptors is a human donor in good health.

The rearrangement links TRBV6-1 to TRBJ2-7; D remains unclear. The germline V and J ends were trimmed by 2 bases and 0 bases, with 5 bases remaining between them. The length of the CDR3 is 13 residues. Germline V CDR1 and CDR2: MNHNS, SASEGT. The CDR3 protein is CASSELSSYEQYF. The DNA for the CDR3 is TGTGCCAGCAGTGAATTGAGCTCCTACGAGCAGTACTTC.

J is TRBJ2-2 and V is TRBV19; maybe TRBD2 (5 bases). CDR1 is LNHDA, CDR2 SQIVND, per germline (reference sequence). Trimming stripped 6 bases from V and 5 bases from J, with 22 bases between. The CDR3 contains 17 residues. The CDR3, as DNA: TGTGCCAGTAGCCCGACCGCACTAGTGTTCGGTACCGGGGAGCTGTTTTTT. Amino acids: CASSPTALVFGTGELFF.

The chain is built from TRBV5-1 and TRBJ2-2; 7 positions match TRBD1. Germline CDR1 reads SGHRS; CDR2 reads YFSETQ. The CDR3 length is 15 residues. V was pared by 0 bases and J by 4 bases, with 3 bases of the junction left unmatched. This CDR3 reads CASSLGDRSTGELFF. In nucleotides, the CDR3 is TGCGCCAGCAGCTTGGGGGACAGATCCACCGGGGAGCTGTTTTTT.

This clone is a singleton in its sample. V usage is TRBV19 and J usage is TRBJ1-5; 7 bases align to TRBD1. The CDR3 has 17 residues. Germline values: CDR1 LNHDA, CDR2 SQIVND (reference sequence). After removal of 0 bases from V and 7 bases from J, the junction contained 12 bases not matched to a gene. CDR3 region: CASSIDAGTVSIQPQHF. In DNA form, the CDR3 reads TGTGCCAGTAGTATAGACGCGGGGACAGTCTCGATCCAGCCCCAGCATTTT.

This clone has only a few counts. The chain uses TRBV29-1 and TRBJ2-1; 10 nucleotides match TRBD2. CDR1 SQVTM and CDR2 ANQGSEA come from the germline V gene. Germline trimming cut 0 bases from V and 3 bases from J; bases unmatched to any gene: 5. The CDR3 has 16 amino acids. The CDR3 sequence is CSVEDIASGGYNEQFF. For the CDR3, the DNA is TGCAGCGTTGAAGATATAGCTAGCGGGGGCTACAATGAGCAGTTCTTC.

This rearrangement joins TRBV28 to TRBJ1-3, with D uncertain. V shed 5 bases and J shed 4 bases, with 15 bases lying between them. CDR3 length: 15 amino acids. Germline values: CDR1 MDHEN, CDR2 SYDVKM. The CDR3 nucleotides are TGTGCCAGCAGTCCCCCGGTCTCTGTGGGAAACACCATATATTTT. This sequence encodes CASSPPVSVGNTIYF.

This clone has just one count. The gene calls are TRBV7-8 and TRBJ1-6; 10 positions agree with TRBD1. CDR3 size: 15 residues. V was clipped by 8 bases and J by 7 bases; unmatched bases: 8. The V gene's germline CDR1 is SGHVS and CDR2 FQNEAQ. The CDR3 protein is CASFRDRGYNSPLHF. The CDR3 bases are TGTGCCAGCTTCCGGGACAGGGGCTACAATTCACCCCTCCACTTT. The full variable domain, completed using reference TRBV7-8 and TRBJ1-6, is GAGVSQSPRYKVAKRGQDVALRCDPISGHVSLFWYQQALGQGPEFLTYFQNEAQLDKSGLPSDRFFAERPEGSVSTLKIQRTQQEDSAVYLCASFRDRGYNSPLHFGNGTRLTVT.

This clone came up a few times. The chain is built from TRBV6-5 and TRBJ2-7, with 8 nucleotides matching TRBD1. Trimming cost V 6 bases and J 3 bases; bases outside gene matches: 4. Per germline, CDR1 MNHEY and CDR2 SVGAGI. The CDR3 consists of 13 residues. CDR3 in DNA: TGTGCCAGCAGCCGAGGACAGGGCTACGAGCAGTACTTC. Translation: CASSRGQGYEQYF.

In this sample, this clone turned up once. This chain joins TRBV4-1 and TRBJ1-3, with D uncertain. Trimming took off 0 bases at V and 4 bases at J, with 10 bases between the two ends. The CDR3 is 15 residues long. Germline values: CDR1 MGHRA, CDR2 YSYEKL. The CDR3 protein is CASSQDEGAGNTIYF. DNA of the CDR3: TGCGCCAGCAGCCAAGATGAGGGAGCAGGAAACACCATATATTTT.

The chain uses TRBV5-6 and TRBJ1-5, with 7 bases identical to TRBD1. Germline loops: CDR1 SGHDT, CDR2 YYEEEE. The V and J ends lost 0 bases and 0 bases, in that order; junction bases with no gene match: 3. The CDR3 has 16 residues. The CDR3: CASSLGGQISNQPQHF. DNA of the CDR3: TGTGCCAGCAGCTTGGGGGGACAGATTAGCAATCAGCCCCAGCATTTT.

This clone was found a few times. This chain uses TRBV6-5 with TRBJ1-6; D not certain. CDR3 length equals 12 residues. The V end lost 6 bases, the J end lost 14 bases, and 14 bases lay between the germline ends. The germline V gene encodes CDR1 MNHEY and CDR2 SVGAGI. The CDR3 here is CASSPTWGALHF. CDR3 DNA: TGTGCCAGCAGCCCTACATGGGGAGCCCTCCACTTT.

The chain combines TRBV19 with TRBJ2-7; no clear D gene. Germline CDR1 LNHDA, CDR2 SQIVND (reference sequence). There are 13 residues in the CDR3. V gave up 4 bases and J gave up 0 bases, with 7 bases separating them. The DNA for the CDR3 is TGTGCCAGTAGTACAGGTGGCTCCTACGAGCAGTACTTC. Protein product: CASSTGGSYEQYF.

The gene calls are TRBV19 and TRBJ1-6; no reliable D call. V was pared by 9 bases and J by 6 bases, with 24 bases between. The CDR3 runs to 17 residues. Germline V gives CDR1 LNHDA, CDR2 SQIVND (reference sequence). The CDR3 is CASGSLTRAEGNSPLHF. The CDR3 coding sequence is TGTGCCAGCGGTTCTTTGACAAGGGCGGAGGGTAATTCACCCCTCCACTTT.

The chain has TRBV19 and TRBJ1-1; D may be TRBD1 (5 bases). The V end lost 10 bases, the J end lost 7 bases, and 22 bases lay between the germline ends. The germline CDR1 and CDR2 sequences are LNHDA and SQIVND (reference sequence). The CDR3 runs 14 residues. CDR3 DNA sequence: TGTGCCACCACTATAACAGACAGTAAACATGAAGCTTTCTTT. Translated: CATTITDSKHEAFF.

This chain connects TRBV14 to TRBJ2-6; D unclear. Trimming stripped 0 bases from V and 1 base from J, with 4 bases between. CDR1 and CDR2 from the germline V gene are SGHDN and FVKESK. The CDR3 is 15 amino acids. Here the CDR3 DNA reads TGTGCCAGCAGCCAAGATCTGTCTGGGGCCAACGTCCTGACTTTC. It encodes CASSQDLSGANVLTF.

This clone was detected only a few times. This sequence joins TRBV6-6 and TRBJ2-7, with TRBD1 as a possible D gene (6 bases). This CDR3 spans 14 amino acids. CDR1 MNHNY and CDR2 SVGAGI come from the germline V gene (reference sequence). The V and J ends lost 6 bases and 5 bases respectively, with 17 bases between them. CDR3 bases: TGTGCCAGCAGGTCCGGACAGTTGCCCAACGAGCAGTACTTC. This encodes CASRSGQLPNEQYF.

This chain joins TRBV19 and TRBJ2-2, with D unclear. Germline loops: CDR1 LNHDA, CDR2 SQIVND (reference sequence). Trimming pared 3 bases from V and 3 bases from J, leaving 8 bases between. The CDR3 has 14 amino acids. CDR3 sequence (DNA): TGTGCCAGTAGTATCAGGCAGCACACCGGGGAGCTGTTTTTT. This codes for CASSIRQHTGELFF.

The rearrangement joins TRBV19 to TRBJ2-3, with a weak D call TRBD2 (6 bases). V was trimmed by 4 bases and J by 2 bases, leaving 16 bases between them. The CDR3 spans 16 residues. CDR1 and CDR2 from the germline V gene are LNHDA and SQIVND (reference sequence). The CDR3 bases are TGTGCCAGTAGTAACCGTGGGGGGTTTGCCACAGATACGCAGTATTTT. This translates into CASSNRGGFATDTQYF. Drawing the rest from reference TRBV19 and TRBJ2-3, the complete variable domain is DGGITQSPKYLFRKEGQNVTLSCEQNLNHDAMYWYRQDPGQGLRLIYYSQIVNDFQKGDIAEGYSVSREKKESFPLTVTSAQKNPTAFYLCASSNRGGFATDTQYFGPGTRLTVL.

V usage is TRBV23-1 and J usage is TRBJ1-2; D may be TRBD1 (5 bases). TRBV23-1 is known as an ORF, though its function is uncertain. The CDR3 covers 12 residues. V lost 7 bases and J 8 bases, leaving 14 bases between the germline ends. CDR3 sequence: CASNSTGGGYTF. Here the CDR3 DNA reads TGCGCCAGCAACTCCACAGGTGGGGGCTACACCTTC.

This chain links TRBV28 with TRBJ1-2; no firm D call. This CDR3 spans 15 amino acids. V dropped 3 bases and J dropped 8 bases, with 19 bases sitting between them. Germline V gene lookup returns CDR1 MDHEN and CDR2 SYDVKM. CDR3 residues: CASSLRHVIPGGYTF. The CDR3 nucleotides are TGTGCCAGCAGTTTGAGACACGTAATCCCGGGGGGCTACACCTTC.

In its sample, this clone was seen a few times. One base away lies a much larger clone, so this may be a sequencing read error. The chain links TRBV4-1 to TRBJ1-1; D remains unclear. The CDR3 has 15 residues. Germline V gives CDR1 MGHRA, CDR2 YSYEKL. DNA for the CDR3: TGCGCCAGCAGCCAAGCTTCCGGGAGTCAAACTGAAGCTCTCTTT. Its translation: CASSQASGSQTEALF.

V gene TRBV6-6 combines with J gene TRBJ2-1; possibly TRBD2 for D (5 bases). CDR1 is MNHNY, CDR2 SVGAGI, per germline (reference sequence). V lost 4 bases to trimming and J lost 3 bases, with 10 bases between them. The CDR3 has 14 amino acids. The CDR3 DNA reads TGTGCCAGCAGTTTTTCCGGAGGCTACAATGAGCAGTTCTTC. Its protein is CASSFSGGYNEQFF.

The chain employs TRBV5-1 and TRBJ2-7; 10 bases match TRBD1. The CDR3 loop spans 13 amino acids. Germline lookup yields CDR1 SGHRS and CDR2 YFSETQ. J gave up 5 bases and V 2 bases, and 1 base lay outside the gene matches. DNA for the CDR3: TGCGCCAGCAGCTTTGGACAGGGGGACGAGCAGTACTTC. This sequence encodes CASSFGQGDEQYF.

The rearrangement uses TRBV9 and TRBJ2-2, with D unresolved. Germline loops: CDR1 SGDLS, CDR2 YYNGEE. CDR3 size: 15 residues. V was trimmed by 1 base and J by 5 bases, leaving 12 bases between them. CDR3 residues: CASSVTNYGTGELFF. The DNA of the CDR3 is TGTGCCAGCAGCGTAACTAACTATGGAACCGGGGAGCTGTTTTTT.